Below are 3 T cell receptor beta chains sequenced from a single sample in a study of T-cell memory formation after mild COVID-19. MiXCR, applied by TCRdb to the 5' RACE reads, yields one record per CDR3 protein. The sample has 350,000 to 500,000 distinct CDR3 sequences, 20% seen once. Sequenced sample: PBMCs or a T cell subset sorted from them (not recorded which). These receptors all come from an adult woman who had mild COVID-19 (a few samples of this study predate the infection). Cell type and time point are not known.

This clonotype was counted a single time. The rearrangement links TRBV29-1 to TRBJ1-2; D gene unclear. The CDR3 totals 11 residues. Germline V gene lookup returns CDR1 SQVTM and CDR2 ANQGSEA. V gave up 3 bases and J gave up 7 bases, with 9 bases separating them. The CDR3: CSVDRQGGYTF. The CDR3 DNA is TGCAGCGTTGACCGCCAAGGTGGCTACACCTTC.

This clonotype was counted only a few times. The chain recombines TRBV24-1 with TRBJ2-1, with D perhaps matching TRBD2 (5 bases). The CDR3 sequence is 15 residues long. V was cut by 5 bases and J by 5 bases, with 15 bases left in between. Per the germline V gene, CDR1 is KGHDR and CDR2 is SFDVKD. CDR3 in amino acids: CATSVATRGHNEQFF. Written as DNA, the CDR3 is TGTGCCACCAGTGTCGCTACCCGAGGGCACAATGAGCAGTTCTTC.

This clonotype was seen only a few times. This rearrangement joins TRBV10-3 to TRBJ1-1; TRBD1 matches at 11 bases. Germline assignment: CDR1 ENHRY and CDR2 SYGVKD. This CDR3 is built from 15 residues. V was pared by 3 bases and J by 5 bases, with 5 bases of the junction left unmatched. This CDR3 is CAISDGWDRGTEAFF. CDR3 bases: TGTGCCATCAGTGATGGTTGGGACAGGGGGACTGAAGCTTTCTTT.